The clone carrying this TCR beta chain came up many times. The sample originates from a study of blood T cell repertoires in COVID-19. Losses at the gene ends were 3 bases for V and 1 base for J; bases not matched to a gene: 0. CDR1 and CDR2 from the germline V gene are KGHSH and LQKENI. There are 13 residues in the CDR3. Clones were read by immunoSEQ multiplex PCR, and TCRdb kept only the in-frame ones, dropping some. In the table there are 95,000 to 110,000 clones, 85% to 90% of which are singletons. V and J are TRBV18 and TRBJ2-7, with TRBD1 matching 7 bases. This receptor was identified in a man in his fifties or sixties with acute or convalescent COVID-19. Source material: peripheral blood. CDR3 loop: CASSPTGSYEQYF. The CDR3 DNA is TGTGCCAGCTCACCGACAGGGTCCTACGAGCAGTACTTC.